This T cell receptor beta chain was identified during a study of blood T cell repertoires in COVID-19. Turning to the study itself: The samples span acute and convalescent COVID-19 from the United States, Italy and Spain. PBMCs, B-cell-depleted T cells, or T cells were the source of the cDNA or gDNA that made up the material.

With 3 bases removed from V and 1 base from J, the gap between germline ends came to 9 bases. CDR1 is MGHRA and CDR2 is YSYEKL in the germline V gene. CDR3 length: 15 residues. Per the study methods: From reference gene primer amplification, estimates of nucleated cell counts were derived. Assay: immunoSEQ multiplex PCR; the TCRdb copy retains only in-frame clones and omits some. Clone size and the V and J calls come from that table; the DNA yielded D and trimming. The sample consists of about 97,000 clones, about 87% of them appearing once. The genes are TRBV4-1 and TRBJ2-2; D unresolved. The sequenced material came from peripheral blood. The receptor was isolated from a woman in her twenties or thirties with acute or convalescent COVID-19. The CDR3 region has the DNA TGCGCCAGCAGCCACGAACGACAGAACACCGGGGAGCTGTTTTTT. Translating it yields CASSHERQNTGELFF.